This is a list of T cell receptor beta chains from one sample in a study of cytomegalovirus exposure and HLA in healthy donors. Clones were sequenced by immunoSEQ multiplex PCR, and TCRdb holds only the in-frame ones, with some missing. The data contain fewer than 150,000 clones, over 65% of them seen just once; the ten biggest clones take up 11%. Sequencing was performed on PBMCs. All receptors come from a woman aged 45 to 65 in good health and CMV-seropositive. The CDR3 runs from the conserved cysteine through the conserved F or W. Fields, in order: V gene, J gene, D gene, clone size, CDR3 DNA, CDR3 protein. D genes are given only for firm matches. For some rows the clone size is stated as once, few or many, or as a class when expanded; others skip it.

v_call: TRBV19; j_call: TRBJ1-2; d_call: TRBD1; clone_size: -; cdr3_nt: TGTGCCAGTAGAGACAGGGGCCCTTTGGGCTACACCTTC; cdr3_aa: CASRDRGPLGYTF
v_call: TRBV27; j_call: TRBJ1-1; d_call: TRBD1; clone_size: -; cdr3_nt: TGTGCCAGCAGCAGGATTGACAGGGCTGCTGAAGCTTTCTTT; cdr3_aa: CASSRIDRAAEAFF
v_call: TRBV7-9; j_call: TRBJ1-5; d_call: TRBD1; clone_size: -; cdr3_nt: TGTGCCAGCAGCCGGCAGGGGGCTAGCAATCAGCCCCAGCATTTT; cdr3_aa: CASSRQGASNQPQHF
v_call: TRBV14; j_call: TRBJ1-5; d_call: TRBD1; clone_size: -; cdr3_nt: TGTGCCAGCAGCCAGGAACCTGGACAGGGTAGTAATAGCAATCAGCCCCAGCATTTT; cdr3_aa: CASSQEPGQGSNSNQPQHF
v_call: TRBV18; j_call: TRBJ2-1; d_call: TRBD2; clone_size: -; cdr3_nt: TGTGCCAGCTCACCGCTAGCACAGCGGGGGTCCTACAATGAGCAGTTCTTC; cdr3_aa: CASSPLAQRGSYNEQFF
v_call: TRBV6-5; j_call: TRBJ2-6; d_call: -; clone_size: -; cdr3_nt: TGTGCCAGCGCTACGGGAAGGGCTGGGGCCAACGTCCTGACTTTC; cdr3_aa: CASATGRAGANVLTF
v_call: TRBV9; j_call: TRBJ2-1; d_call: TRBD2; clone_size: -; cdr3_nt: TGTGCCAGCAGCGTAGGGGGGACTACCTACAATGAGCAGTTCTTC; cdr3_aa: CASSVGGTTYNEQFF
v_call: TRBV19; j_call: TRBJ1-4; d_call: -; clone_size: -; cdr3_nt: TGTGCCAGTAGCCTTCAGGGGAAACTGTTTTTT; cdr3_aa: CASSLQGKLFF
v_call: TRBV29-1; j_call: TRBJ1-6; d_call: TRBD1; clone_size: -; cdr3_nt: TGCAGCGCTTTTCCGGGGACAGTTAATAATTCACCCCTCCACTTT; cdr3_aa: CSAFPGTVNNSPLHF
v_call: TRBV7-9; j_call: TRBJ2-1; d_call: -; clone_size: -; cdr3_nt: TGTGCCAGCAGCTTAGGACCAGGATACAATGAGCAGTTCTTC; cdr3_aa: CASSLGPGYNEQFF
v_call: TRBV4-1; j_call: TRBJ1-4; d_call: -; clone_size: -; cdr3_nt: TGCGCCAGCAGCCTGTGGACAACAACTAATGAAAAACTGTTTTTT; cdr3_aa: CASSLWTTTNEKLFF
v_call: TRBV2; j_call: TRBJ2-4; d_call: TRBD1; clone_size: -; cdr3_nt: TGTGCCAGCAGGGGACAGGGTAACATTCAGTACTTC; cdr3_aa: CASRGQGNIQYF
v_call: TRBV28; j_call: TRBJ1-5; d_call: TRBD1; clone_size: few; cdr3_nt: TGTGCCAGCAGTTTATTGGGGACAGCCGGAGGGCCCCAGCATTTT; cdr3_aa: CASSLLGTAGGPQHF
v_call: TRBV4-1; j_call: TRBJ1-2; d_call: -; clone_size: -; cdr3_nt: TGCGCCAGCAGCCAAGGCCACAGCGGCGGGGGCTACACCTTC; cdr3_aa: CASSQGHSGGGYTF